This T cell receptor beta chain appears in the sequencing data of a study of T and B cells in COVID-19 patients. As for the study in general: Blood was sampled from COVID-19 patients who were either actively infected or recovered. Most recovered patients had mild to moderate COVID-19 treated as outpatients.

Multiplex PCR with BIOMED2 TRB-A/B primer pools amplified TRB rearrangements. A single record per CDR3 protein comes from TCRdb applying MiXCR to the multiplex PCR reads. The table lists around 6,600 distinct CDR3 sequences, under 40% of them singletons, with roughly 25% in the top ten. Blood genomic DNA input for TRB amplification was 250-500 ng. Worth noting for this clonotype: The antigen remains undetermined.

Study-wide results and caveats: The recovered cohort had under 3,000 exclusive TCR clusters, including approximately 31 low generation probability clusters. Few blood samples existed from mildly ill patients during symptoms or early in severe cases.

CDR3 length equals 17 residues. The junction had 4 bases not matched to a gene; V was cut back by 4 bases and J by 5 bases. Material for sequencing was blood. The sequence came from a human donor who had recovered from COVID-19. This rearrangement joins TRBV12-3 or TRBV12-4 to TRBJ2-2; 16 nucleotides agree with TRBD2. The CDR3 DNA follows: TGTGCCAGCAGTTCGGGACTAGCGGGGGGGCGGACCGGGGAGCTGTTTTTT. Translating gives CASSSGLAGGRTGELFF.